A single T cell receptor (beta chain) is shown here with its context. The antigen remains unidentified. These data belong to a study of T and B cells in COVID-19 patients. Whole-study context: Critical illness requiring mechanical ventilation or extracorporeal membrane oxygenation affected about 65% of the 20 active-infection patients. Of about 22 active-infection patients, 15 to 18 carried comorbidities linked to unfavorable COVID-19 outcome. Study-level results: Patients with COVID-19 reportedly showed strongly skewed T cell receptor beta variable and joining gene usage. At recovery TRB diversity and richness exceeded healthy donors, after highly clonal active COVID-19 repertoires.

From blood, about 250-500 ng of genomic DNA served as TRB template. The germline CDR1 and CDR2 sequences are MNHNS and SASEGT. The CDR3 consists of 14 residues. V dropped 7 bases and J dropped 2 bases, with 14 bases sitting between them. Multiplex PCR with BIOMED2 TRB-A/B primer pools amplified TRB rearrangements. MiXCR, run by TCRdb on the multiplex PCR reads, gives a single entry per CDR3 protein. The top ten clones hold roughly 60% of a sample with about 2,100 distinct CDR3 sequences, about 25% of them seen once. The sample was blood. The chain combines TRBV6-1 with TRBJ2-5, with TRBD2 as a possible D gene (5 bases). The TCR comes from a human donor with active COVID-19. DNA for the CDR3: TGTGCCAGCACCCGGGGTCTTCTTCAAGAGACCCAGTACTTC. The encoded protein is CASTRGLLQETQYF.